The clone carrying this T cell receptor (beta chain) was picked up a small number of times. What it binds is unknown. The sample originates from a study of beta chain features in type 1 diabetes. Study at large: The study examined 107,917,701 sorted cells across all samples.

The collection from each donor was one heparinised blood draw averaging around 0.11 L. CD4+ naive, central memory, regulatory and stem cell-like memory cells were sorted via CD45RO/CCR7/CD25/CD127/CD95/CD27. Points from the study as a whole: In the patient group, naive, central memory and Treg TCRB repertoires seemed more alike than in the healthy donor group.

The sequenced template was cDNA made from the entire isolated RNA. The data were produced by immunoSEQ multiplex PCR, yet TCRdb's version contains in-frame clones alone and is incomplete. The table includes around 330,000 clones, about 10% detected once. This clonotype was sampled from a woman in her thirties in good health. Sequences were obtained from naive CD4+ T cells from blood.

CDR3 in amino acids: CASSGGYSGNTIYF. Written as DNA, the CDR3 is TGTGCCAGCAGCGGGGGCTACTCTGGAAACACCATATATTTT. This chain connects TRBV9 to TRBJ1-3; weak D call: TRBD1 (5 bases). Germline-derived CDR1 and CDR2 are SGDLS and YYNGEE. The V and J ends lost 3 bases and 0 bases respectively, with 7 bases between them. The CDR3 consists of 14 residues.